These 2 T cell receptor beta chains share one sample of origin, sequenced in a study of OX40 agonist ivuxolimab in advanced cancers. The method was immunoSEQ multiplex PCR; TCRdb's version includes in-frame clones alone and lacks a portion of them. The table includes around 46,000 clones, 84% detected once. The material was CD4+ or CD8+ T cells sorted from blood, obtained in a trial of the OX40 agonist ivuxolimab. These receptors all come from an adult with an advanced solid tumor such as melanoma, head and neck, liver or kidney cancer.

The rearrangement uses TRBV5-1 and TRBJ2-5, with 9 nucleotides matching TRBD2. V lost 0 bases to trimming and J lost 1 base; unmatched junction nucleotides: 16. CDR3 length equals 20 residues. Germline loops: CDR1 SGHRS, CDR2 YFSETQ. CDR3 sequence reads: CASSLGIYSAASGAQETQYF. CDR3 DNA: TGCGCCAGCAGCTTGGGAATCTACAGCGCGGCTAGCGGGGCCCAAGAGACCCAGTACTTC.

V usage is TRBV27 and J usage is TRBJ1-5; D remains ambiguous. The CDR3 extends over 15 amino acids. Germline V gene sequence: CDR1 MNHEY, CDR2 SMNVEV (reference sequence). V was shortened by 3 bases and J by 2 bases, with 11 bases between the two germline ends. The CDR3 is CASSFSPIGNQPQHF. The CDR3 nucleotides read TGTGCCAGCAGTTTTTCCCCCATAGGCAATCAGCCCCAGCATTTT.